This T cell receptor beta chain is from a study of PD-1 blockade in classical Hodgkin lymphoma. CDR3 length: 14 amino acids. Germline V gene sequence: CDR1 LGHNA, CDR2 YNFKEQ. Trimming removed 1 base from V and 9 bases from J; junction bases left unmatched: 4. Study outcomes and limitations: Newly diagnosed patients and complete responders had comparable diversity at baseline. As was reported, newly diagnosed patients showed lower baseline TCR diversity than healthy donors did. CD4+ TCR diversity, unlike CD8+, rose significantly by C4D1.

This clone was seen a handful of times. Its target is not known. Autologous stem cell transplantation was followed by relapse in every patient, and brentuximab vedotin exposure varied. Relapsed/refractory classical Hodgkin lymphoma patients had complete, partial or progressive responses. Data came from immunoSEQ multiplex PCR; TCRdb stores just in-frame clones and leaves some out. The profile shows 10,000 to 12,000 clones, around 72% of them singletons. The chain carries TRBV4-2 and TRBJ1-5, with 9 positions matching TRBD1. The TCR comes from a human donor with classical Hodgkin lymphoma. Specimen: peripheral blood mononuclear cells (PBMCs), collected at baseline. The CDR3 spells CASSQGQGEAPQHF. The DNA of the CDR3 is TGTGCCAGCAGCCAAGGACAGGGGGAAGCGCCCCAGCATTTT.